This is a list of T cell receptor beta chains from one sample in a study of T cell repertoires in cytomegalovirus infection. One entry per CDR3 protein results from TCRdb running MiXCR on the reads. This sample has about 300,000 distinct CDR3 sequences, with roughly a tenth found just once. Sequencing used PBMCs. The receptors stem from a human donor in good health (CMV status not recorded). Some clones in this sample may be carry-over from other donors' samples. The CDR3 runs from the conserved cysteine through the conserved F or W. Fields, in order: CDR3 protein, CDR3 DNA, clone size, D gene, J gene, V gene. A D gene is named only where the DNA matches it firmly. Not every row has a clone size; where given, it reads once, few, many or a size class.

CDR3: CASSDSVANTGELFF; DNA: TGTGCCAGCAGTGATTCTGTTGCGAACACCGGGGAGCTGTTTTTT; size: medium-sized; D: NA; J: TRBJ2-2; V: TRBV7-2
CDR3: CASRYRDREVGTEAFF; DNA: TGTGCCAGCAGGTATCGGGACAGGGAAGTAGGCACTGAAGCTTTCTTT; size: NA; D: TRBD1; J: TRBJ1-1; V: TRBV12-3/TRBV12-4
CDR3: CASSSLAGDSTGELFF; DNA: TGTGCCAGCAGCTCGCTAGCGGGGGACAGCACCGGGGAGCTGTTTTTT; size: many; D: TRBD2; J: TRBJ2-2; V: TRBV7-8
CDR3: CASSVSGYNQPQHF; DNA: TGTGCCAGCAGCGTTTCTGGTTACAATCAGCCCCAGCATTTT; size: many; D: NA; J: TRBJ1-5; V: TRBV7-8
CDR3: CASSLSGPYPGELFF; DNA: TGTGCCAGCAGCTTAAGCGGACCTTACCCGGGGGAGCTGTTTTTT; size: many; D: NA; J: TRBJ2-2; V: TRBV7-2
CDR3: CASSAGSSGNTIYF; DNA: TGTGCCAGCTCAGCCGGGAGCTCTGGAAACACCATATATTTT; size: NA; D: NA; J: TRBJ1-3; V: TRBV18
CDR3: CSASKTYYEQYF; DNA: TGCAGTGCTAGTAAGACGTACTACGAGCAGTACTTC; size: few; D: NA; J: TRBJ2-7; V: TRBV20-1
CDR3: CSARTGFNEKLFF; DNA: TGCAGTGCAAGAACAGGTTTTAATGAAAAACTGTTTTTT; size: many; D: NA; J: TRBJ1-4; V: TRBV20-1
CDR3: CASIRGGADGEQFF; DNA: TGTGCCAGCATTCGCGGGGGGGCAGATGGTGAGCAGTTCTTC; size: many; D: TRBD2; J: TRBJ2-1; V: TRBV7-8
CDR3: CSATQDWISYNEQFF; DNA: TGCAGTGCTACTCAGGACTGGATTTCCTACAATGAGCAGTTCTTC; size: NA; D: NA; J: TRBJ2-1; V: TRBV20-1
CDR3: CASSLAGGHLSGQYF; DNA: TGTGCCAGCAGTTTAGCGGGGGGCCACCTCTCGGGTCAGTACTTC; size: many; D: TRBD2; J: TRBJ2-4; V: TRBV28
CDR3: CASGDRVNYGYTF; DNA: TGTGCCAGTGGGGACCGAGTTAACTATGGCTACACCTTC; size: many; D: NA; J: TRBJ1-2; V: TRBV19
CDR3: CASSHRGLAEAFF; DNA: TGTGCCAGCAGCCACCGGGGCCTCGCCGAAGCTTTCTTT; size: many; D: NA; J: TRBJ1-1; V: TRBV14
CDR3: CSAPPGVGGYTF; DNA: TGCAGTGCTCCCCCGGGGGTCGGTGGCTACACCTTC; size: many; D: NA; J: TRBJ1-2; V: TRBV20-1
CDR3: CASSFRDKNYGYTF; DNA: TGTGCCAGCAGCTTCCGGGACAAGAACTATGGCTACACCTTC; size: many; D: NA; J: TRBJ1-2; V: TRBV7-2
CDR3: CASSLGTGARGYTF; DNA: TGTGCCAGCAGCTTAGGTACTGGGGCAAGAGGCTACACCTTC; size: many; D: NA; J: TRBJ1-2; V: TRBV7-9
CDR3: CAGGDNSYEQYF; DNA: TGTGCCGGGGGGGACAACTCCTACGAGCAGTACTTC; size: many; D: NA; J: TRBJ2-7; V: TRBV7-9
CDR3: CASRSQANTEAFF; DNA: TGTGCCAGCAGATCACAGGCGAACACTGAAGCTTTCTTT; size: many; D: NA; J: TRBJ1-1; V: TRBV28
CDR3: CASSLDWRGSEQFF; DNA: TGTGCCAGCAGTTTAGATTGGAGGGGAAGTGAGCAGTTCTTC; size: many; D: NA; J: TRBJ2-1; V: TRBV12-3/TRBV12-4
CDR3: CASTLAGTGLDEQYF; DNA: TGTGCCAGCACCCTCGCCGGGACAGGGCTAGACGAGCAGTACTTC; size: many; D: TRBD1; J: TRBJ2-7; V: TRBV11-2
CDR3: CASRFSGANTGELFF; DNA: TGTGCCAGCAGGTTTAGCGGGGCGAACACCGGGGAGCTGTTTTTT; size: few; D: TRBD2; J: TRBJ2-2; V: TRBV2
CDR3: CASSLGLAGEPTDTQYF; DNA: TGTGCCAGCAGCCTCGGACTAGCGGGGGAGCCCACAGATACGCAGTATTTT; size: few; D: TRBD2; J: TRBJ2-3; V: TRBV7-9
CDR3: CASSLARVRGQYSNQPQHF; DNA: TGTGCCAGCAGCTTAGCGAGGGTCAGGGGACAATATAGCAATCAGCCCCAGCATTTT; size: many; D: NA; J: TRBJ1-5; V: TRBV7-8
CDR3: CSARPPRALQETQYF; DNA: TGCAGTGCTAGGCCCCCCCGGGCTCTCCAAGAGACCCAGTACTTC; size: few; D: NA; J: TRBJ2-5; V: TRBV20-1
CDR3: CATSEKLAGGRTDTQYF; DNA: TGTGCCACCAGTGAGAAACTAGCGGGGGGGCGCACAGATACGCAGTATTTT; size: NA; D: TRBD2; J: TRBJ2-3; V: TRBV24-1
CDR3: CASLNYEQYF; DNA: TGTGCCAGCTTGAACTACGAGCAGTACTTC; size: NA; D: NA; J: TRBJ2-7; V: TRBV2
CDR3: CSVPDRVYTEAFF; DNA: TGCAGTGTCCCCGACAGGGTGTACACTGAAGCTTTCTTT; size: few; D: TRBD1; J: TRBJ1-1; V: TRBV20-1
CDR3: CASSPAPWDRGTGEQYF; DNA: TGTGCCAGCAGCCCCGCGCCCTGGGACAGGGGGACGGGCGAGCAGTACTTC; size: many; D: TRBD1; J: TRBJ2-7; V: TRBV7-8
CDR3: CASSLYPEGETQYF; DNA: TGTGCTAGCAGCTTATACCCGGAGGGAGAGACCCAGTACTTC; size: many; D: NA; J: TRBJ2-5; V: TRBV7-7
CDR3: CATSDSQGWGEAFF; DNA: TGTGCCACCAGTGATTCTCAGGGTTGGGGTGAAGCTTTCTTT; size: NA; D: NA; J: TRBJ1-1; V: TRBV24-1
CDR3: CSPSVPETQYF; DNA: TGCAGCCCCTCGGTACCAGAGACCCAGTACTTC; size: few; D: NA; J: TRBJ2-5; V: TRBV20-1
CDR3: CASRTAGYNEQFF; DNA: TGTGCCAGCAGGACAGCGGGATACAATGAGCAGTTCTTC; size: many; D: TRBD2; J: TRBJ2-1; V: TRBV7-2
CDR3: CSVAGTGKETQYF; DNA: TGCAGCGTCGCAGGGACAGGGAAAGAGACCCAGTACTTC; size: few; D: TRBD1; J: TRBJ2-5; V: TRBV29-1
CDR3: CASSAGTGHTGELFF; DNA: TGTGCCAGCAGTGCCGGGACAGGGCACACCGGGGAGCTGTTTTTT; size: many; D: TRBD1; J: TRBJ2-2; V: TRBV6-6
CDR3: CASSQVGGQDTQYF; DNA: TGCGCCAGCAGCCAAGTTGGGGGTCAAGATACGCAGTATTTT; size: NA; D: NA; J: TRBJ2-3; V: TRBV4-3
CDR3: CSSRDSNTEAFF; DNA: TGCAGCTCCCGGGACAGTAACACTGAAGCTTTCTTT; size: many; D: TRBD1; J: TRBJ1-1; V: TRBV29-1
CDR3: CASSYRTSGGQSVEQYF; DNA: TGTGCCAGCAGTTACCGGACTAGCGGGGGACAGAGTGTCGAGCAGTACTTC; size: many; D: TRBD2; J: TRBJ2-7; V: TRBV6-2/TRBV6-3
CDR3: CASNNLGLGTEAFF; DNA: TGTGCCAGCAACAACTTGGGTCTTGGGACTGAAGCTTTCTTT; size: many; D: NA; J: TRBJ1-1; V: TRBV11-2
CDR3: CSVEPYGYTF; DNA: TGCAGCGTTGAACCGTATGGCTACACCTTC; size: few; D: NA; J: TRBJ1-2; V: TRBV29-1
CDR3: CASSLVGQGALSQPQHF; DNA: TGTGCCAGCAGCTTAGTGGGACAGGGGGCGCTTAGTCAGCCCCAGCATTTT; size: many; D: TRBD1; J: TRBJ1-5; V: TRBV7-4
CDR3: CASSRTNRGTDTQYF; DNA: TGTGCCAGCAGCCGCACTAATCGGGGCACAGATACGCAGTATTTT; size: NA; D: NA; J: TRBJ2-3; V: TRBV7-2
CDR3: CASSRTSRNEQFF; DNA: TGTGCCAGCAGCCGGACAAGCCGCAATGAGCAGTTCTTC; size: many; D: NA; J: TRBJ2-1; V: TRBV28